These 2 T cell receptor beta chains share one sample of origin, sequenced in a study of T-cell reconstitution after alpha-beta-depleted transplantation in children. The library targeted TCRbeta and was prepared with unique molecular identifiers. TCRdb used MiXCR to reprocess the PCR reads, holding one entry per CDR3 protein. The repertoire consists of about 980,000 distinct CDR3 sequences, with about 29% occurring once and the leading ten covering roughly 28%. This specimen consisted of PBMCs, mostly from graft donor cells, obtained 360 days after TCRalphabeta/CD19-depleted stem cell transplant. The receptor set was obtained from a boy under two years old who had a stem cell transplant for SCID, so the T cells may come from the graft donor.

This sequence joins TRBV9 and TRBJ2-3; 9 nucleotides align to TRBD2. The V segment lost 1 base and the J segment 3 bases; nucleotides outside the gene matches: 3. From germline, CDR1 is SGDLS and CDR2 YYNGEE. The CDR3 runs to 15 residues. CDR3 region: CASSVFSGGTDTQYF. CDR3 nucleotides: TGTGCCAGCAGCGTATTTAGCGGGGGAACAGATACGCAGTATTTT.

The table lists this clonotype with a few counts. The gene calls are TRBV5-1 and TRBJ1-2; D uncertain. Germline lookup yields CDR1 SGHRS and CDR2 YFSETQ. Trimming stripped 4 bases from V and 4 bases from J, with 17 bases between. The CDR3 spans 15 residues. CDR3 in amino acids: CASSASVQAVYGYTF. In nucleotides, the CDR3 is TGCGCCAGCAGCGCCAGCGTCCAGGCCGTCTATGGCTACACCTTC.